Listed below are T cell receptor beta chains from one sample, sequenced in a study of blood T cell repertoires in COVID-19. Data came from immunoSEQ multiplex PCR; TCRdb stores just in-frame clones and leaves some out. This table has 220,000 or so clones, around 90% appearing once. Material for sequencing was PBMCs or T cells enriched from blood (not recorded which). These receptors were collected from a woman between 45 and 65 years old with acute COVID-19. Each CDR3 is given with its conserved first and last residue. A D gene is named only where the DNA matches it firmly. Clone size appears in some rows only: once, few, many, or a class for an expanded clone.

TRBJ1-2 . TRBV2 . CASSVVRMTNYGYTF TGTGCCAGCAGTGTGGTCAGGATGACTAACTATGGCTACACCTTC
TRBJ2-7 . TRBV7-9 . CASSLVSSYYEQYF TGTGCCAGCAGCTTAGTTTCTAGCTATTACGAGCAGTACTTC
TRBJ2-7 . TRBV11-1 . CASSPRRTSYEQYF TGTGCCAGCAGCCCCCGGAGGACCTCCTACGAGCAGTACTTC
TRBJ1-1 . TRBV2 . CASSEASEAFF TGTGCCAGCAGTGAAGCCAGTGAAGCTTTCTTT
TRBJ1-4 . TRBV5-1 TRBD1 CASSFGTGGEKLFF TGCGCCAGCAGCTTCGGGACAGGGGGAGAAAAACTGTTTTTT
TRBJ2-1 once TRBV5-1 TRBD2 CASSFALAGLNEQFF TGCGCCAGCAGCTTTGCTCTAGCGGGATTAAATGAGCAGTTCTTC
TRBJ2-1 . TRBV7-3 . CASSLQGWYNEQFF TGTGCCAGCAGCTTACAGGGGTGGTACAATGAGCAGTTCTTC
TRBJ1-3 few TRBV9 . CASSLNTGSRNTIYF TGTGCCAGCAGCTTAAACACAGGTAGTAGAAACACCATATATTTT
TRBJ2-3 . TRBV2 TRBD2 CASSATSGTDTQYF TGTGCCAGCAGTGCGACTAGCGGCACAGATACGCAGTATTTT
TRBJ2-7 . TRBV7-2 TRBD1 CASSSPDRSSYEQYF TGTGCCAGCAGCTCACCGGACAGGAGCTCCTACGAGCAGTACTTC
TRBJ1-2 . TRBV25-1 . CASSELGVEAGYTF TGTGCCAGCAGTGAATTAGGGGTCGAGGCTGGCTACACCTTC
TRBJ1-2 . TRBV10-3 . CAISPAEEPYTF TGTGCCATCAGTCCGGCGGAGGAGCCCTACACCTTC
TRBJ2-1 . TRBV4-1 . CASSRQGRRDNEQFF TGCGCCAGCAGCCGGCAGGGTCGGAGAGACAATGAGCAGTTCTTC
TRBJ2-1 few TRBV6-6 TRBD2 CASSHQDKAGSYNEQFF TGTGCCAGCAGTCACCAAGATAAAGCGGGATCCTACAATGAGCAGTTCTTC
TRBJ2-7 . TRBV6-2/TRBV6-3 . CASSYRPRGTDWSYEQYF TGTGCCAGCAGTTATCGTCCTCGGGGGACTGACTGGTCCTACGAGCAGTACTTC
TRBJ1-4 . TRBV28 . CASSLGGPATNEKLFF TGTGCCAGCAGTTTAGGCGGTCCCGCAACTAATGAAAAACTGTTTTTT
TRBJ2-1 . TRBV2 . CASRQGRRSYNEQFF TGTGCCAGCAGACAGGGTCGGCGATCCTACAATGAGCAGTTCTTC
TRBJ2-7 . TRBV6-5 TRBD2 CASSYGRGFLYEQYF TGTGCCAGCAGTTACGGGAGGGGTTTCCTCTACGAGCAGTACTTC
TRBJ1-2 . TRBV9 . CASSREGPYGYTF TGTGCCAGCAGCAGGGAGGGTCCCTATGGCTACACCTTC
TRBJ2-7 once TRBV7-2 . CASSLTAAPYEQYF TGTGCCAGCAGCTTAACAGCGGCACCCTACGAGCAGTACTTC
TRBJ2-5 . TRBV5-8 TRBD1 CASSWKGQGQETQYF TGTGCCAGCAGCTGGAAGGGACAGGGCCAAGAGACCCAGTACTTC
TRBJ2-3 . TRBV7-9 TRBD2 CASSEPILLADTDTQYF TGTGCCAGCAGCGAACCCATCTTACTAGCGGACACAGATACGCAGTATTTT
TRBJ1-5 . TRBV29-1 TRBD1 CSQTLGQGRSNQPQHF TGCAGCCAGACCCTCGGACAGGGCCGAAGCAATCAGCCCCAGCATTTT
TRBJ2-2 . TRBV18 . CASSPNESRNTGELFF TGTGCCAGCTCACCAAATGAAAGCCGGAACACCGGGGAGCTGTTTTTT
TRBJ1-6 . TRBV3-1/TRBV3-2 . CASSKQGPYNSPLHF TGTGCCAGCAGCAAACAGGGCCCCTATAATTCACCCCTCCACTTT
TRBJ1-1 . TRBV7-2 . CASSHLNRNTEAFF TGTGCCAGCAGCCACCTAAACAGGAACACTGAAGCTTTCTTT
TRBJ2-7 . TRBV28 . CASSSFREGTPYEQYF TGTGCCAGCAGTTCCTTCCGGGAAGGAACCCCCTACGAGCAGTACTTC
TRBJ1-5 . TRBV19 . CASKGQEFQGRNQPQHF TGTGCCAGTAAGGGGCAGGAGTTCCAAGGGCGCAATCAGCCCCAGCATTTT
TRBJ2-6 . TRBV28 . CASSLTPGGANVLTF TGTGCCAGCAGTCTCACCCCCGGTGGGGCCAACGTCCTGACTTTC
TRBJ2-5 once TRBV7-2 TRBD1 CASSSIQGETQYF TGTGCCAGCAGCTCAATACAGGGGGAGACCCAGTACTTC
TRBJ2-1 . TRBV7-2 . CASGGRNLNEQFF TGTGCCAGCGGAGGGCGCAATCTCAATGAGCAGTTCTTC
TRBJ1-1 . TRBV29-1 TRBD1 CSSLGQAGGTEAFF TGCAGCTCTCTGGGTCAGGCAGGGGGGACTGAAGCTTTCTTT
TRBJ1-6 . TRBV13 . CASSLSGLRNNSPLHF TGTGCCAGCAGCTTATCAGGGTTACGAAATAATTCACCCCTCCACTTT
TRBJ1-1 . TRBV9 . CASSPHLNTEAFF TGTGCCAGCAGCCCCCACCTAAACACTGAAGCTTTCTTT
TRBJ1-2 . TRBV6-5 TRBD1 CASSTGTVNYGYTF TGTGCCAGCAGCACCGGGACAGTAAACTATGGCTACACCTTC
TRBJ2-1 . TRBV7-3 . CASSLIFRDEQFF TGTGCCAGCAGCTTAATTTTCAGGGATGAGCAGTTCTTC
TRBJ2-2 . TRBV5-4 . CASSLDIRGGTGELFF TGTGCCAGCAGCTTGGACATCCGCGGTGGCACCGGGGAGCTGTTTTTT
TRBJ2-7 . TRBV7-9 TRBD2 CASSLEGLAGGEQYF TGTGCCAGCAGCTTAGAGGGACTAGCGGGAGGCGAGCAGTACTTC
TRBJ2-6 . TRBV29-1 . CSVELSGAGANVLTF TGCAGCGTTGAACTTAGTGGTGCTGGGGCCAACGTCCTGACTTTC
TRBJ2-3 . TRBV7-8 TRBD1 CASSPRQGDTQYF TGTGCCAGCAGCCCCCGACAGGGAGATACGCAGTATTTT
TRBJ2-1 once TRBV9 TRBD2 CASTSGGAVYNEQFF TGTGCCAGCACCTCGGGGGGAGCGGTGTACAATGAGCAGTTCTTC
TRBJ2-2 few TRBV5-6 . CASSPANTGELFF TGTGCCAGCAGCCCGGCGAACACCGGGGAGCTGTTTTTT
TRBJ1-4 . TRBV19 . CASTLQGLANEKLFF TGTGCCAGTACCCTCCAGGGTCTGGCTAATGAAAAACTGTTTTTT
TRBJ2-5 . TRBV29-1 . CSVPTRGGPLHHQETQYF TGCAGCGTCCCGACTAGGGGTGGGCCGCTCCACCACCAAGAGACCCAGTACTTC
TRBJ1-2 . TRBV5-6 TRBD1 CASSLGQGGGYTF TGTGCCAGCAGCTTAGGACAGGGAGGCGGCTACACCTTC
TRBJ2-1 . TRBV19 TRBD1 CASSSIRSGTGMNEQFF TGTGCCAGTAGCAGTATACGCTCCGGGACAGGGATGAATGAGCAGTTCTTC
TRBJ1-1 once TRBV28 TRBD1 CASRAGQGFNTEAFF TGTGCCAGCAGGGCAGGACAGGGGTTCAACACTGAAGCTTTCTTT
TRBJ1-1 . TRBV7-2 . CASSLVGAMNTEAFF TGTGCCAGCAGCTTAGTTGGAGCGATGAACACTGAAGCTTTCTTT
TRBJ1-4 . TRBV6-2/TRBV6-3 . CASTPGWGVGEKLFF TGTGCCAGCACCCCCGGATGGGGGGTCGGTGAAAAACTGTTTTTT
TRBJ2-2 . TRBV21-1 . CASSKNNFLAGGAGELFF TGTGCCAGCAGCAAAAATAATTTCCTAGCGGGAGGCGCCGGGGAGCTGTTTTTT
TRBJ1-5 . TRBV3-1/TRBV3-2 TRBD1 CASSPGTGHQPQHF TGTGCCAGCAGCCCTGGGACAGGGCATCAGCCCCAGCATTTT
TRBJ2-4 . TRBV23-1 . CASSQRVGNIQYF TGCGCCAGCAGCCAGCGGGTAGGGAACATTCAGTACTTC